This entry features one T cell receptor (beta chain) sequence. The antigen is not known. V lost 3 bases and J lost 7, with 10 bases in between. Germline CDR1 is DFQATT and CDR2 is SNEGSKA (reference sequence). The CDR3 runs 11 residues. The data were obtained in a study of post-analysis software for immune sequencing data. Across the study: Multiple sclerosis in the patients followed relapsing-remitting, secondary progressive and progressive-relapsing courses. Study results and caveats: About five TRBV segments occurring more often in patients than controls included TRBV5-6, TRBV5-1 and TRBV20-1. F-measure co-clustering was strong for batch-matched samples. Versus controls, multiple sclerosis patients showed significantly lower diversity (normalized Chao1).

Researchers reported that TCR beta cDNA libraries carried unique molecular identifiers. Input of about 1 to 11 million T cells yielded a few hundred thousand cDNA molecules. TCRdb processed the PCR reads anew with MiXCR; each CDR3 protein has one entry. The sample consists of 450,000 to 650,000 distinct CDR3 sequences, roughly 47% of them appearing once. The sequencing sample was made of blood. The chain employs TRBV20-1 and TRBJ2-7; D may be TRBD2 (5 bases). The sequence derives from a girl between 5 and 17 years old with multiple sclerosis. The CDR3 sequence is CSARDLVEQYF. The DNA for the CDR3 is TGCAGTGCTAGGGACTTAGTGGAGCAGTACTTC.